Presented here are 10 T cell receptor beta chains from one specimen sequenced in a study of T cell changes during pregnancy in multiple sclerosis. Using immunoSEQ multiplex PCR, the repertoire was profiled, and TCRdb retains in-frame clones only, with some absent. The sample has just over 20,000 clones; approximately 90% are singletons. The sample was CD8+ T cells from peripheral blood mononuclear cells, taken in the second trimester of pregnancy. These receptor sequences come from a female donor in good health, enrolled as a control in a pregnancy study.

This rearrangement joins TRBV6-6 to TRBJ2-1; TRBD2 aligns across 11 bases. This CDR3 contains 16 residues. V lost 2 bases and J lost 10; bases outside the gene matches: 10. The germline CDR1 and CDR2 sequences are MNHNY and SVGAGI (reference sequence). CDR3 DNA: TGTGCCAGCAGTTACACTTTAGCGGGAGGGCCGGGGGAGCAGTTCTTC. This translates into CASSYTLAGGPGEQFF.

The chain carries TRBV27 and TRBJ2-1; 9 positions agree with TRBD1. The CDR3 has 15 residues. The V segment lost 7 bases and the J segment 1 base; nucleotides outside the gene matches: 5. In germline, CDR1 is MNHEY, CDR2 SMNVEV (reference sequence). The CDR3 DNA reads as TGTGCCAGCACTACCGGGACAGGGTCCTACAATGAGCAGTTCTTC. Amino acid sequence: CASTTGTGSYNEQFF.

This clone came up once. The chain couples TRBV10-3 to TRBJ2-7, with D perhaps TRBD2 (7 bases). V shed 0 bases and J shed 3 bases, with 15 bases lying between them. Looked up from germline, CDR1 is ENHRY and CDR2 is SYGVKD. This CDR3 contains 16 residues. CDR3 DNA sequence: TGTGCCATCAGTGAGTCGGGGGGCAGCGGGGTCTACGAGCAGTACTTC. Translated, it gives CAISESGGSGVYEQYF.

The chain combines TRBV10-1 with TRBJ2-2; TRBD2 is a possible D gene (5 bases). The CDR3 is 13 amino acids. Germline CDR1 is WNHNN and CDR2 is SYGVQD (reference sequence). Trimming pared 4 bases from V and 6 bases from J, leaving 9 bases between. DNA for the CDR3: TGCGCCAGCAGTGGAAGCGGAGCCGGGGAGCTGTTTTTT. Amino acids: CASSGSGAGELFF.

This sequence joins TRBV4-3 and TRBJ2-5; 12 bases are shared with TRBD2. V lost 4 bases, J lost 4 bases, and 4 bases stayed unmatched. CDR3 length: 15 residues. Germline lookup yields CDR1 LGHNA and CDR2 YSLEER. The CDR3 nucleotides read TGCGCCAGCAGCCGGATACTAGCGGGAGGAGAGACCCAGTACTTC. Its protein is CASSRILAGGETQYF.

The chain joins TRBV6-9 to TRBJ2-3; TRBD2 is a possible D gene (6 bases). Germline V gene data show CDR1 as MNHGY and CDR2 as SVAAGI. V gave up 5 bases and J gave up 2 bases, with 14 bases separating them. The length of the CDR3 is 15 residues. CDR3 amino acids: CASSHSGNYTDTQYF. The CDR3, as DNA: TGTGCCAGCAGTCATAGCGGTAACTACACAGATACGCAGTATTTT.

This clone has a handful of counts. This chain uses TRBV4-2 with TRBJ2-7; D is perhaps TRBD2 (6 bases). The CDR3 is made up of 16 amino acids. From germline, CDR1 is LGHNA and CDR2 YNFKEQ. Trimming cost V 2 bases and J 4 bases, with 18 bases left between them. The CDR3 DNA follows: TGTGCCAGCAGCCAAAGATACGACGGGAGCGGGTACGAGCAGTACTTC. Translation: CASSQRYDGSGYEQYF.

This chain links TRBV5-4 with TRBJ1-5, with 7 bases that match TRBD1. The J segment lost 2 bases and the V segment lost 2 bases, leaving 16 bases of the junction unmatched. The germline CDR1 and CDR2 sequences are SGHNT and YYREEE (reference sequence). CDR3 length equals 19 residues. CDR3 loop: CASSLGDLTGNRGNQPQHF. In DNA, the CDR3 is TGTGCCAGCAGCTTAGGGGACTTGACAGGGAATAGGGGCAATCAGCCCCAGCATTTT. Full variable domain (outside the CDR3, taken from reference TRBV5-4 and TRBJ1-5): ETGVTQSPTHLIKTRGQQVTLRCSSQSGHNTVSWYQQALGQGPQFIFQYYREEENGRGNFPPRFSGLQFPNYSSELNVNALELDDSALYLCASSLGDLTGNRGNQPQHFGDGTRLSIL.

The chain carries TRBV5-1 and TRBJ2-2; 8 bases align to TRBD1. Trimming removed 4 bases from V and 7 bases from J; junction bases left unmatched: 9. Germline assignment: CDR1 SGHRS and CDR2 YFSETQ. The CDR3 is made up of 15 amino acids. The CDR3 sequence: CASSLGQGEFGELFF. The CDR3 DNA follows: TGCGCCAGCAGCCTCGGACAGGGAGAATTCGGGGAGCTGTTTTTT.

The chain joins TRBV15 to TRBJ2-7; 7 bases agree with TRBD2. V was clipped by 0 bases and J by 4 bases; unmatched bases: 9. The germline V gene has CDR1 LNHNV and CDR2 YYDKDF (reference sequence). This CDR3 has 16 residues. CDR3 protein: CATSREHFGGSYEQYF. CDR3 DNA: TGTGCCACCAGCAGAGAACATTTTGGCGGGAGTTACGAGCAGTACTTC.